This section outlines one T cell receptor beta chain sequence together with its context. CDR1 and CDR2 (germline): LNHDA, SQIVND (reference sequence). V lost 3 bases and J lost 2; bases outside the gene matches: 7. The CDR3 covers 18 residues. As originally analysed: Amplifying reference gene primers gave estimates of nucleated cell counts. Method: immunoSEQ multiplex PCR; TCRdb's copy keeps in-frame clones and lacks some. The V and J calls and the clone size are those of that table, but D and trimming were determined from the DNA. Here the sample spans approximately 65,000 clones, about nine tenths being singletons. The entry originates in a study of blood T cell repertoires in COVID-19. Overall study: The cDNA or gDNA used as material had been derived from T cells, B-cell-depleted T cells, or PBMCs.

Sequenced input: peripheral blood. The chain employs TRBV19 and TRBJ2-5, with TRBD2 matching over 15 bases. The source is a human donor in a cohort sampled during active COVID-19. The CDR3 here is CASSILGLAGGGQETQYF. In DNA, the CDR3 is TGTGCCAGTAGTATCCTGGGACTAGCGGGAGGAGGTCAAGAGACCCAGTACTTC.